This TCR beta chain was observed in a study of cytomegalovirus exposure and HLA in healthy donors. The overall study: There were 90 million to 130 million unique TCR beta sequences, drawn from around 180 million T cells, in an earlier analysis. Early release data held tens of millions of unique TCRs from HLA-typed donors. Overall study results and limits: Productive rates of about 90% or about 30% were seen for most TCR beta V segments in an earlier analysis. CMV antigen specificity of three CMV-associated chains was confirmed in vitro.

In regard to this clone: No antigen is known for it.

Germline V gene data show CDR1 as GTSNPN and CDR2 as SVGIG (reference sequence). The CDR3 is 16 residues long. The J segment lost 4 bases and the V segment lost 2 bases, leaving 8 bases of the junction unmatched. PCR primers comprised 60 Vbeta and 13 Jbeta primers. TCRdb's copy holds only in-frame clones and misses some; the assay was immunoSEQ multiplex PCR. The data show 100,000 to 150,000 clones, around three quarters seen once. The source of this sequence is a female donor in good health and CMV-seronegative. Sequenced: PBMCs. The V gene is TRBV30, the J gene TRBJ2-1, with TRBD2 identical over 10 bases. CDR3 DNA: TGTGCCTGGAGTCGACCCCGGACTAGCGGTTACAATGAGCAGTTCTTC. The encoded protein is CAWSRPRTSGYNEQFF.